Given below is one T cell receptor (beta chain) in context. Original methodology: Using reference gene primer amplification, nucleated cell counts were estimated. Generated by immunoSEQ multiplex PCR, the TCRdb table keeps only in-frame clones and is missing some. From that table come the V and J calls and clone size; the DNA was used to work out D and trimming. This table has 71,000 or so clones, around 85% appearing once. This entry is derived from a study of blood T cell repertoires in COVID-19. Study summary: Donors in the United States, Italy and Spain gave samples during acute or convalescent COVID-19. From T cells, B-cell-depleted T cells, or PBMCs came the material, which was cDNA or gDNA.

This CDR3 contains 15 residues. Germline-derived CDR1 and CDR2 are ENHRY and SYGVKD. Between the trimmed V and J ends, which lost 7 bases and 4 bases, there was a span of 17 bases. The TCR originated in a man aged 80 or over in a cohort sampled during active COVID-19. The sequencing input was peripheral blood. The rearrangement links TRBV10-3 to TRBJ2-1; perhaps TRBD2 as D (7 bases). CDR3 sequence: CAITSGGGRYNEQFF. In nucleotides, the CDR3 is TGTGCCATCACCTCCGGCGGGGGCAGGTACAATGAGCAGTTCTTC.